The TCR beta chain described here comes from a study of blood T cell repertoires in COVID-19 (dated by TCRdb to the early 2020s). A note on the overall study: Collaborator samples came from the United States, Italy and Spain and covered acute and convalescent phases of COVID-19. The prospective study material was composed of cDNA or gDNA derived from T cells, B-cell-depleted T cells, or PBMCs. Deeply sampled blood TCRbeta repertoires from subjects exposed to, actively infected with, or recovered from COVID-19 were included in the dataset. The repertoires were released in a freely available public database intended as a resource for research on the immune response to SARS-CoV-2. Samples came from the ongoing ImmuneRACE study (first 160 participants) plus 1,254 subjects from 6 global collaborators. A de-identified subject ID, COVID-19 status, age in years and sex were almost always included in the sample metadata. Where available, HLA class I and class II types were taken from metadata supplied by the sample provider and were not determined by assay-based typing.

Participants in the prospective study were aged 18 to 89 years, lived in 20 to 25 United States geographic areas, and enrolled through a virtual design. Cohort assignment in the prospective study relied on participant-reported clinical history from a screening survey and a study questionnaire. Each participant in the prospective study had whole blood, serum and a nasopharyngeal or oropharyngeal swab collected by mobile phlebotomists. Participants in the prospective study had the option to provide additional blood draws and questionnaires over an approximately two-month period. Before DNA extraction, prospective study blood samples were shipped either frozen or at room temperature. TCRbeta CDR3 regions were amplified from genomic DNA using the immunoSEQ Assay, a bias-controlled multiplex PCR. Concerning the study's data processing: Within the assay, amplification of reference gene primers was used to estimate how many nucleated cells each sample contained. To quantify the absolute abundance of each unique TCRbeta CDR3 rearrangement, sequence reads were collapsed and filtered. For each sample, productive Simpson clonality was calculated by taking the square root of Simpson's diversity index across productive rearrangements. TCRdb stores this immuneACCESS table with in-frame sequences only. Part of the clones is absent; in the studies checked, under half of the shortfall reflects unresolved V genes, and no reason is known for the rest. The DNA was the basis for D and trimming; V, J and clone size are from that table. The sample table holds over 200,000 clones, of which roughly 91% were seen once. The leading ten clones occupy around 4.2% of the sample.

The CDR3, cysteine through phenylalanine, is 15 amino acids long. CDR3 DNA only is kept here, 45 bases in frame from base 1. The CDR1 and CDR2 encoded by the germline V gene (reference sequence) are GTSNPN and SVGIG. V loses 4 bases at its end and J loses 8 bases; junction bases beyond the gene matches: 13. What the research found in general, with its limitations: How much clinical and demographic metadata was included differed by source and by participant, and the metadata was provided uncurated.

To note about this clone: The antigen this receptor binds is unknown. The record has no base qualities; no much larger clone is one base away.

The sequence was collected from a young woman with acute COVID-19. This sequence uses TRBV30 and TRBJ2-1, with 8 middle bases fitting TRBD2. The sample was PBMCs or T cells enriched from blood (not recorded which). CDR3 loop: CAWISGGGTLYEQFF. In nucleotides, the sequence is TGTGCCTGGATTTCTGGCGGGGGGACTCTCTATGAGCAGTTCTTC. The CDR3 plus the reference TRBV30 and TRBJ2-1 genes for the other parts give the full variable domain: SQTIHQWPATLVQPVGSPLSLECTVEGTSNPNLYWYRQAAGRGLQLLFYSVGIGQISSEVPQNLSASRPQDRQFILSSKKLLLSDSGFYLCAWISGGGTLYEQFFGPGTRLTVL.